The 27 T cell receptor beta chains presented below share a single source sample, sequenced in a study of cytomegalovirus exposure and HLA in healthy donors. Both 60 Vbeta primers and 13 Jbeta primers went into the PCR. TCRdb's table, derived via immunoSEQ multiplex PCR, lists solely in-frame clones and lacks some. The table includes 95,000 to 150,000 clones, 15% detected once. The material sequenced was PBMCs. These TCRs come from a woman aged 18-29 years in good health and CMV-seronegative.

The sample holds a few counts of this clone. This chain connects TRBV6-6 to TRBJ2-2; 12 bases are shared with TRBD1. The CDR3 runs 16 residues. Germline V CDR1 and CDR2: MNHNY, SVGAGI (reference sequence). Germline trimming cut 2 bases from V and 6 bases from J; bases unmatched to any gene: 4. CDR3: CASSYPGTGGPGELFF. The CDR3, as DNA: TGTGCCAGCAGTTACCCCGGGACAGGGGGCCCCGGGGAGCTGTTTTTT.

This clone was observed a single time. The chain carries TRBV6-4 and TRBJ2-1; 11 bases are shared with TRBD2. CDR3 size: 14 residues. The ends lost 6 bases at V and 6 bases at J; junction bases unmatched: 4. Germline assignment: CDR1 MRHNA and CDR2 SNTAGT. The CDR3 region is CASSPGLAANEQFF. In nucleotides, the CDR3 is TGTGCCAGCAGCCCGGGACTAGCGGCCAATGAGCAGTTCTTC.

The chain has TRBV10-3 and TRBJ2-7, with 11 positions matching TRBD2. Unmatched junction bases numbered 6, after V lost 10 bases and J lost 7 bases. Germline CDR1 and CDR2: ENHRY and SYGVKD. This CDR3 spans 12 amino acids. The CDR3 spells CASRGLAEEQYF. CDR3 sequence (DNA): TGTGCCAGCAGGGGACTAGCGGAGGAGCAGTACTTC.

This clone was detected a few times. V gene TRBV9 combines with J gene TRBJ2-1; tentative D call: TRBD2 (5 bases). Trimming shortened V by 0 bases and J by 12 bases, and 10 bases separated the two germline ends. CDR1 and CDR2 (germline): SGDLS, YYNGEE. The CDR3 runs 12 residues. CDR3: CASSVGGRGQFF. DNA for the CDR3: TGTGCCAGCAGCGTAGGGGGTCGGGGGCAGTTCTTC. Full variable domain (rest looked up from reference TRBV9 and TRBJ2-1): DSGVTQTPKHLITATGQRVTLRCSPRSGDLSVYWYQQSLDQGLQFLIQYYNGEERAKGNILERFSAQQFPDLHSELNLSSLELGDSALYFCASSVGGRGQFFGPGTRLTVL.

This clone has a handful of counts. CDR3 nucleotides: TGTGCCAGCCGAAGCCAGGGGACCGGGGAGCTGTTTTTT. Residues: CASRSQGTGELFF. The chain is built from TRBV28 and TRBJ2-2; D is possibly TRBD1 (6 bases). The V gene lost 8 bases and the J gene lost 5 bases, with 12 bases spanning the gap. CDR3 length: 13 amino acids. Germline V gene data show CDR1 as MDHEN and CDR2 as SYDVKM. The full variable domain, its missing parts supplied by reference TRBV28 and TRBJ2-2, is DVKVTQSSRYLVKRTGEKVFLECVQDMDHENMFWYRQDPGLGLRLIYFSYDVKMKEKGDIPEGYSVSREKKERFSLILESASTNQTSMYLCASRSQGTGELFFGEGSRLTVL.

Turning to this clone: The same CDR3 can be traced to other DNA sequences in this sample. The V and J genes are TRBV5-1 and TRBJ2-1; D is undetermined. Trimming stripped 4 bases from V and 6 bases from J, with 5 bases between. CDR1 and CDR2 from the germline V gene are SGHRS and YFSETQ. This CDR3 has 11 amino acids. CDR3 in DNA: TGCGCCAGCAGCCGAGGCAATGAGCAGTTCTTC. Amino acids: CASSRGNEQFF.

This chain links TRBV9 with TRBJ1-5; D may be TRBD1 (6 bases). Germline lookup yields CDR1 SGDLS and CDR2 YYNGEE. This CDR3 comprises 14 residues. V gave up 3 bases and J gave up 3 bases, with 10 bases separating them. This CDR3 is CASSAWTDNQPQHF. CDR3 in DNA: TGTGCCAGCAGCGCATGGACAGACAATCAGCCCCAGCATTTT.

CDR3 loop: CASSQAYPTGDQYF. The CDR3 region has the DNA TGCGCCAGCAGCCAAGCATACCCCACCGGGGACCAGTACTTC. The chain employs TRBV4-3 and TRBJ2-5, with D possibly being TRBD2 (5 bases). Trimming cost V 1 base and J 10 bases, with 16 bases left between them. The CDR3 spans 14 residues. The germline V gene has CDR1 LGHNA and CDR2 YSLEER.

The chain links TRBV10-2 to TRBJ2-7; 9 nucleotides line up with TRBD2. This CDR3 contains 15 residues. V gave up 6 bases and J gave up 3 bases; unmatched junction bases: 9. Germline V lookup: CDR1 WSHSY, CDR2 SAAADI. CDR3 coding DNA: TGCGCCAGCAGGGAAGGACTAGCGCGATACTACGAGCAGTACTTC. As protein: CASREGLARYYEQYF.

The chain combines TRBV6-5 with TRBJ1-2; 9 nucleotides agree with TRBD1. V dropped 4 bases and J dropped 1; count of bases not matched to a gene: 7. Looked up from germline, CDR1 is MNHEY and CDR2 is SVGAGI. There are 16 residues in the CDR3. The CDR3 DNA follows: TGTGCCAGCAGTTCCGTATGGGGACAGGGTAACTATGGCTACACCTTC. Its translation: CASSSVWGQGNYGYTF.

The rearrangement uses TRBV6-6 and TRBJ2-1, with D uncertain. The V end was cut by 0 bases, the J end by 6 bases, with 3 bases between. Germline lookup yields CDR1 MNHNY and CDR2 SVGAGI (reference sequence). This CDR3 region has 12 residues. DNA of the CDR3: TGTGCCAGCAGTTACTCGAGCAATGAGCAGTTCTTC. Residues: CASSYSSNEQFF.

The rearrangement links TRBV7-9 to TRBJ1-1, with a weak D call TRBD1 (5 bases). V was pared by 1 base and J by 2 bases, with 11 bases between. This CDR3 region has 15 residues. Per the germline V gene, CDR1 is SEHNR and CDR2 is FQNEAQ (reference sequence). The CDR3 bases are TGTGCCAGCAGCTTAGGGGCAGGGCCCAACACTGAAGCTTTCTTT. Its protein product is CASSLGAGPNTEAFF. The complete variable domain, with remaining parts taken from reference TRBV7-9 and TRBJ1-1, reads DTGVSQNPRHKITKRGQNVTFRCDPISEHNRLYWYRQTLGQGPEFLTYFQNEAQLEKSRLLSDRFSAERPKGSFSTLEIQRTEQGDSAMYLCASSLGAGPNTEAFFGQGTRLTVV.

This clone was detected only a few times. The chain couples TRBV7-2 to TRBJ1-2; D is perhaps TRBD1 (6 bases). Germline-derived CDR1 and CDR2 are SGHTA and FQGNSA. The CDR3 covers 15 residues. The V end lost 6 bases, the J end lost 1 base, and 15 bases lay between the germline ends. The DNA for the CDR3 is TGTGCCAGCAGACCCCGGGACAATCGTAACTATGGCTACACCTTC. Its translation: CASRPRDNRNYGYTF.

This clone was detected only a few times. This chain connects TRBV15 to TRBJ1-1; maybe TRBD1 (5 bases). CDR3 length: 13 amino acids. The ends were cut back, 10 bases at V and 3 bases at J, with 15 bases in the middle. In germline, CDR1 is LNHNV, CDR2 YYDKDF (reference sequence). The CDR3 region is CAITHIGDTEAFF. For the CDR3, the DNA is TGTGCCATCACCCACATAGGGGACACTGAAGCTTTCTTT.

This clone was counted between two and nine times. The chain joins TRBV21-1 to TRBJ2-7; the table's D call, TRBD2, was not checked against the DNA. TRBV21-1 is a known pseudogene. The CDR3 totals 15 residues. The CDR3 region has the DNA TGTGCCAGCAGCAGAGCGGGGGGAGGACTATACGAGCAGTACTTC. Protein product: CASSRAGGGLYEQYF.

There are a few counts of this clone. This rearrangement joins TRBV7-9 to TRBJ2-3, with D possibly TRBD2 on 5 matching bases. Trimming cost V 1 base and J 1 base, with 6 bases left between them. The CDR3 contains 14 residues. The V gene's germline CDR1 is SEHNR and CDR2 FQNEAQ (reference sequence). As DNA, the CDR3 is TGTGCCAGCAGCTTAGATAGCGGCACAGATACGCAGTATTTT. Translated, it gives CASSLDSGTDTQYF.

This clone showed up just once. The V and J genes are TRBV11-3 and TRBJ2-5; D is perhaps TRBD2 (5 bases). Looked up from germline, CDR1 is SGHNT and CDR2 is YENEEA. Trimming took 5 bases from V and 1 from J, leaving 14 bases between them. The CDR3 extends over 15 amino acids. The CDR3 here is CASSQAGNLQETQYF. In nucleotides, the CDR3 is TGTGCCAGCAGCCAAGCCGGGAACCTCCAAGAGACCCAGTACTTC. Drawing the rest from reference TRBV11-3 and TRBJ2-5, the complete variable domain is EAGVVQSPRYKIIEKKQPVAFWCNPISGHNTLYWYLQNLGQGPELLIRYENEEAVDDSQLPKDRFSAERLKGVDSTLKIQPAELGDSAVYLCASSQAGNLQETQYFGPGTRLLVL.

The rearrangement links TRBV6-6 to TRBJ2-1; tentatively, D is TRBD1 (5 bases). This CDR3 has 13 amino acids. With 5 bases removed from V and 5 bases from J, the gap between germline ends came to 10 bases. Per germline, CDR1 MNHNY and CDR2 SVGAGI (reference sequence). The CDR3 loop reads CASSLPTDNEQFF. The CDR3 region has the DNA TGTGCCAGCAGTCTACCGACAGACAATGAGCAGTTCTTC.

The table lists this clone with a few counts. The rearrangement joins TRBV4-2 to TRBJ2-1, with D perhaps matching TRBD2 (5 bases). V was trimmed by 2 bases and J by 6 bases, leaving 14 bases between them. The CDR3 length is 15 residues. In germline, CDR1 is LGHNA, CDR2 YNFKEQ. The CDR3 DNA reads TGTGCCAGCAGCCAACCGGGGAAATATGTCAATGAGCAGTTCTTC. Protein product: CASSQPGKYVNEQFF.

A few counts support this clone. This rearrangement joins TRBV5-1 to TRBJ2-3; D is perhaps TRBD1 (5 bases). Trimming left V 3 bases short and J 0 bases short, with 11 bases between. The germline V gene has CDR1 SGHRS and CDR2 YFSETQ. The CDR3 has 15 amino acids. Written as DNA, the CDR3 is TGCGCCAGCAGCTGGGCTGGGGCTAGCACAGATACGCAGTATTTT. Translation gives CASSWAGASTDTQYF.

In its sample, this clone was seen a few times. The V and J genes are TRBV7-2 and TRBJ2-5, with 8 bases lining up with TRBD2. V dropped 4 bases and J dropped 1; count of bases not matched to a gene: 5. Looked up from germline, CDR1 is SGHTA and CDR2 is FQGNSA. The CDR3 sequence is 15 residues long. CDR3 residues: CASSWAGGSQETQYF. The CDR3 region has the DNA TGTGCCAGCAGCTGGGCGGGGGGCTCCCAAGAGACCCAGTACTTC.

This clone was seen only a few times. The CDR3 coding sequence is TGTGCCAGCAGCCCACTACAGCATATCAAGAGGGCCCAGTACTTC. It translates to CASSPLQHIKRAQYF. The V gene is TRBV7-8, the J gene TRBJ2-5; D might be TRBD2 (5 bases). The V end was cut by 5 bases, the J end by 9 bases, with 22 bases between. In germline, CDR1 is SGHVS, CDR2 FQNEAQ. The CDR3 runs 15 residues.

This clone was found a few times. Other DNA sequences in this specimen translate into the identical CDR3. The rearrangement joins TRBV7-9 to TRBJ2-7; unclear D gene. The V and J ends lost 4 bases and 3 bases respectively, with 7 bases between them. The CDR3 has 12 amino acids. Germline assignment: CDR1 SEHNR and CDR2 FQNEAQ (reference sequence). The CDR3 DNA reads as TGTGCCAGCAGCTCTACCGGCTACGAGCAGTACTTC. Translation: CASSSTGYEQYF.

The chain couples TRBV28 to TRBJ1-2, with 8 positions matching TRBD1. Germline V gene lookup returns CDR1 MDHEN and CDR2 SYDVKM. V trimming: 2 bases; J trimming: 1 base; junction bases outside the gene matches: 3. The CDR3 totals 15 residues. CDR3 DNA: TGTGCCAGCAGTTTACCGGGACAGGATAACTATGGCTACACCTTC. It translates to CASSLPGQDNYGYTF.

The J gene is TRBJ2-1, the V gene TRBV5-1; D not resolved. V dropped 0 bases and J dropped 0 bases, with 10 bases sitting between them. This CDR3 contains 16 residues. Germline lookup yields CDR1 SGHRS and CDR2 YFSETQ. CDR3 residues: CASSLDRPSSYNEQFF. The CDR3 DNA is TGCGCCAGCAGCTTGGACAGACCGAGCTCCTACAATGAGCAGTTCTTC.

V usage is TRBV30 and J usage is TRBJ1-5; D call uncertain. Germline V gene sequence: CDR1 GTSNPN, CDR2 SVGIG (reference sequence). Trimming cost V 0 bases and J 6 bases, with 15 bases left between them. The CDR3 has 15 amino acids. In DNA form, the CDR3 reads TGTGCCTGGAGTGTGCGGCTCCGCCGGGGTCAGCCCCAGCATTTT. It specifies CAWSVRLRRGQPQHF.

This chain connects TRBV4-1 to TRBJ2-7; no reliable D call. V was clipped by 4 bases and J by 1 base, with 8 bases between them. The CDR3 length is 13 residues. Germline CDR1 and CDR2: MGHRA and YSYEKL. The CDR3 region is CASSLRWSYEQYF. CDR3 in DNA: TGCGCCAGCAGCCTGAGATGGTCCTACGAGCAGTACTTC.